This T cell receptor (beta chain) came from a study of cytomegalovirus exposure and HLA in healthy donors. Whole-study findings and limits: Some public TCRs appeared in many individuals, while most sequences were rare. TCR beta chains numbering under 200 were designated cytomegalovirus-associated.

Germline V gives CDR1 SGHDT, CDR2 YYEEEE. The CDR3 spans 16 residues. V gave up 4 bases and J gave up 7 bases; unmatched junction bases: 14. Comments on this clone: The target antigen is unknown.

Repertoires were generated with immunoSEQ multiplex PCR, while TCRdb's copy carries only in-frame clones and drops some. The sample lists around 180,000 clones, roughly 80% seen once, with roughly 6.5% in the top ten. The chain couples TRBV5-6 to TRBJ2-3; the match to TRBD2 covers 8 bases. The specimen was PBMCs. The sequence was obtained from a man younger than 30 in good health and CMV-seropositive. The chain's CDR3 is CASSPDARLAIYTQYF. The CDR3 region has the DNA TGTGCCAGCAGCCCGGACGCGAGACTAGCGATATATACGCAGTATTTT.